These T cell receptor beta chains were read from a single sample in a study of radiotherapy plus CTLA-4 blockade in lung cancer. The table came from immunoSEQ multiplex PCR; TCRdb's copy has only in-frame clones and leaves some out. The sample records around 44,000 clones, more than 70% being singletons. Here the sequenced sample was peripheral blood, taken from a patient treated with radiotherapy plus ipilimumab. These receptor sequences come from a human donor with non-small cell lung cancer whose response to radiotherapy plus ipilimumab could not be evaluated. Each CDR3 is given with its conserved first and last residue. D genes are given only for firm matches. Clone size is stated in some rows and not others, as once, few, many or a class when expanded.

j_call,d_call,clone_size,v_call,cdr3_length,cdr3_nt,cdr3_aa
TRBJ1-1,-,-,TRBV2,11,TGTGCCAGCAAAAGCTACCGTGAAGCTTTCTTT,CASKSYREAFF
TRBJ1-2,-,-,TRBV28,13,TGTGCCAGCAGTTTATATTTGAGGTATGGCTACACCTTC,CASSLYLRYGYTF
TRBJ1-2,-,-,TRBV4-2,16,TGTGCCAGCAGCCTTAGATCGACAGTTCCATTCTATGGCTACACCTTC,CASSLRSTVPFYGYTF
TRBJ1-4,TRBD1,few,TRBV28,14,TGTGCCAGCAGTCCCCACAGGGGAGTGACAAAACTGTTTTTT,CASSPHRGVTKLFF
TRBJ2-7,TRBD1,-,TRBV10-3,14,TGTGCCATCAGTGTGGCGTCAGGGGGCGACGAGCAGTACTTC,CAISVASGGDEQYF
TRBJ2-1,-,-,TRBV4-3,14,TGCGCCAGCAGCCTCCTCCTGCCCGGGAATGAGCAGTTCTTC,CASSLLLPGNEQFF
TRBJ2-1,TRBD2,-,TRBV4-1,16,TGCGCCAGCAGCCTGCAGCGGGAGGTTTCCTACAATGAGCAGTTCTTC,CASSLQREVSYNEQFF
TRBJ2-1,TRBD2,-,TRBV7-3,14,TGTGCCAGCAGCTTAGGACTAGCTAAGAATGAGCAGTTCTTC,CASSLGLAKNEQFF
TRBJ1-5,-,-,TRBV15,14,TGTGCCACCAGCACGCGGCAAATCCATCAGCCCCAGCATTTT,CATSTRQIHQPQHF
TRBJ2-7,TRBD2,-,TRBV13,17,TGTGCCAGCAGCCTGACCCCGGGACTAGCTTTGGGATACGAGCAGTACTTC,CASSLTPGLALGYEQYF
TRBJ1-3,TRBD1,-,TRBV19,16,TGTGCCAGTAGTATTTTGGGGACAGGGTCTGGAAACACCATATATTTT,CASSILGTGSGNTIYF
TRBJ2-5,TRBD1,once,TRBV7-2,14,TGTGCCAGCAGCGCCGGGACAGGGGCGGAGACCCAGTACTTC,CASSAGTGAETQYF
TRBJ2-2,-,few,TRBV28,13,TGTGCCAGCAGTTTAGTCTCCCCCGGGGAGCTGTTTTTT,CASSLVSPGELFF
TRBJ1-5,-,-,TRBV5-8,16,TGTGCCAGCAGCCTCAACCCACTACATAGCAATCAGCCCCAGCATTTT,CASSLNPLHSNQPQHF
TRBJ1-4,-,-,TRBV6-5,15,TGTGCCAGCAGTTACTCGTTAAGGGGTAATGAAAAACTGTTTTTT,CASSYSLRGNEKLFF
TRBJ2-7,TRBD1,-,TRBV6-5,14,TGTGCCAGCAGTGGACAGGGGATCACCTACGAGCAGTACTTC,CASSGQGITYEQYF
TRBJ1-1,TRBD1,-,TRBV5-8,16,TGTGCCAGCAGCTTGGAGAGGGGGCGACTGGGCACTGAAGCTTTCTTT,CASSLERGRLGTEAFF
TRBJ1-4,TRBD1,-,TRBV14,13,TGTGCCAGCAGCAAGGACAGGGGGGAAAAACTGTTTTTT,CASSKDRGEKLFF
TRBJ2-1,-,-,TRBV7-7,14,TGTGCTAGCAGCTTAGATGGCGGATACAATGAGCAGTTCTTC,CASSLDGGYNEQFF
TRBJ2-3,-,-,TRBV12-5,15,TGTGCTAGTGGTTCTCCGGAGGCCCCTATAGATACGCAGTATTTT,CASGSPEAPIDTQYF
TRBJ1-1,TRBD1,-,TRBV10-3,14,TGTGCCACTGGGGACAGGGCTATGAACACTGAAGCTTTCTTT,CATGDRAMNTEAFF
TRBJ1-1,-,few,TRBV29-1,15,TGCAGCGTTGAAGAGAGGCACACGTTGAACACTGAAGCTTTCTTT,CSVEERHTLNTEAFF
TRBJ1-6,-,-,TRBV6-1,15,TGTGCCAGCAGTGCTCTCAGGGGCCTTGGGTCACCCCTCCACTTT,CASSALRGLGSPLHF
TRBJ2-1,-,-,TRBV11-2,18,TGTGCCAGCAGCGAAACTCCAATACTAGCTCTTGTCTACAATGAGCAGTTCTTC,CASSETPILALVYNEQFF
TRBJ1-4,-,-,TRBV4-3,19,TGCGCCAGCAGCCAGGGCACGGGACAAGTAAGCCAGGCTAATGAAAAACTGTTTTTT,CASSQGTGQVSQANEKLFF
TRBJ2-7,-,-,TRBV28,15,TGTGCCAGTCTAGGGACGGGGGAATCCTCCTACGAGCAGTACTTC,CASLGTGESSYEQYF
TRBJ2-4,TRBD1,-,TRBV7-9,16,TGTGCCAGCAGCTTAGGCGGGACAGGGGAGAGGAACATTCAGTACTTC,CASSLGGTGERNIQYF
TRBJ1-4,TRBD1,-,TRBV6-1,15,TGTGCCATAAACCCCGCGGGAGGGGGCGAGGAAAAACTGTTTTTT,CAINPAGGGEEKLFF
TRBJ1-2,-,-,TRBV7-9,13,TGTGCCAGCAGCATTGACAGTCTCTATGGCTACACCTTC,CASSIDSLYGYTF
TRBJ1-2,-,-,TRBV16,16,TGTGCCAGCAGCCAATCACGGCAGGGAGGTTTCTATGGCTACACCTTC,CASSQSRQGGFYGYTF
TRBJ2-2,TRBD1,-,TRBV9,16,TGTGCCAGCAGCGTAGATCGACACAGGGGGACCGGGGAGCTGTTTTTT,CASSVDRHRGTGELFF
TRBJ2-7,TRBD2,-,TRBV18,13,TGTGCCAGCTCACCGGGACTAGATAGTGAGCAGTACTTC,CASSPGLDSEQYF
TRBJ2-1,TRBD1,-,TRBV11-3,15,TGTGCCAGCAGCTCAAGACAGGGAAGGATAAATGAGCAGTTCTTC,CASSSRQGRINEQFF
TRBJ2-1,TRBD2,-,TRBV14,20,TGTGCCAGCAGCCGGTATTGGACTAGCGGGAGGTTTCCTTCGGATAATGAGCAGTTCTTC,CASSRYWTSGRFPSDNEQFF
TRBJ2-3,-,-,TRBV5-3,19,TGTGCCAGAAGCTTGGCCTTAGGACTCTTACTTCCTAGCACAGATACGCAGTATTTT,CARSLALGLLLPSTDTQYF
TRBJ1-1,-,-,TRBV9,17,TGTGCCAGCAGCGCAATCTTACTACATCGGGGAACCACTGAAGCTTTCTTT,CASSAILLHRGTTEAFF
TRBJ1-2,-,-,TRBV18,13,TGTGCCAGCTCACCATTAACAGACTATGGCTACACCTTC,CASSPLTDYGYTF
TRBJ2-3,-,-,TRBV7-3,15,TGTGCCAGCAGTTTAGTGGGGGCAAGTTCAGATACGCAGTATTTT,CASSLVGASSDTQYF
TRBJ2-6,TRBD1,-,TRBV7-6,18,TGTGCCAGCAGCCCCGGGACAGACCTATTCTCTGGGGCCAACGTCCTGACTTTC,CASSPGTDLFSGANVLTF
TRBJ2-7,TRBD2,-,TRBV4-2,16,TGTGCCAGCAGCCAAGATGTAAGCGGGGGGTCCTACGAGCAGTACTTC,CASSQDVSGGSYEQYF
TRBJ2-7,TRBD1,-,TRBV7-2,14,TGTGCCAGCAGCCCCGACAGGGGGCAGTACGAGCAGTACTTT,CASSPDRGQYEQYF
TRBJ1-2,-,once,TRBV5-1,14,TGCGCCAGCAGCTTGGTCGGAGCTAACTATGGCTACACCTTC,CASSLVGANYGYTF
TRBJ2-5,TRBD2,-,TRBV7-8,15,TGTGCCAGCAGCCCTAGCGGGGGGGCTTATGAGACCCAGTACTTC,CASSPSGGAYETQYF
TRBJ1-6,TRBD1,-,TRBV5-1,15,TGCGCCAGCAGCCCTGGGACAGGGAGGGATTCACCCCTCCACTTT,CASSPGTGRDSPLHF
TRBJ1-1,-,-,TRBV7-3,13,TGTGCCAGCAGCCCCCGTACGGGGGCTGAAGCTTTCTTT,CASSPRTGAEAFF
TRBJ2-3,TRBD1,-,TRBV7-2,16,TGTGCCAGCAGCTTAGCCCGGACAGGGTATGCAGATACGCAGTATTTT,CASSLARTGYADTQYF
TRBJ1-4,-,-,TRBV18,16,TGTGCCAGCTCACCAACGGGGGGGGCGACTAATGAAAAACTGTTTTTT,CASSPTGGATNEKLFF
TRBJ1-2,TRBD1,-,TRBV15,15,TGTGCCACCCAAGGAGGGGGCCAAGTTAACTATGGCTACACCTTC,CATQGGGQVNYGYTF